These 21 T cell receptor beta chains were sequenced from one sample in a study of control samples from healthy donors and cancer patients. Assay used: immunoSEQ multiplex PCR; TCRdb lists only in-frame clones, some missing. This repertoire shows 390,000 or so clones, 80% to 95% found once; its top ten account for approximately 6.3%. The sequencing input was PBMCs. The receptors shown here come from a man in his forties with head and neck cancer.

V usage is TRBV4-2 and J usage is TRBJ2-7, with 7 bases identical to TRBD2. The germline CDR1 and CDR2 sequences are LGHNA and YNFKEQ. This CDR3 spans 17 amino acids. Trimming at V came to 1 base and at J to 2 bases, leaving 11 bases not matched to a gene. CDR3 coding DNA: TGTGCCAGCAGCCAAGCACTCGACGGCGGGGGAGCCTACGAGCAGTACTTC. This sequence encodes CASSQALDGGGAYEQYF.

The gene calls are TRBV5-4 and TRBJ2-7, with D possibly TRBD2 on 5 matching bases. The length of the CDR3 is 15 residues. The V end was cut by 4 bases, the J end by 2 bases, with 16 bases between. Germline V lookup: CDR1 SGHNT, CDR2 YYREEE (reference sequence). The CDR3 coding sequence is TGTGCCAGCAGCCCAGGTGGGCAGAGGGCCTACGAGCAGTACTTC. Its protein is CASSPGGQRAYEQYF.

The rearrangement uses TRBV4-2 and TRBJ2-7; 10 bases align to TRBD2. CDR3 length equals 16 residues. Germline V gene lookup returns CDR1 LGHNA and CDR2 YNFKEQ. V shed 4 bases and J 3 bases; nucleotides not matched to a gene: 9. CDR3 DNA: TGTGCCAGCAGCCTCGAAGGACTAGCGGAAAACTACGAGCAGTACTTC. Its protein is CASSLEGLAENYEQYF.

This clone appeared once. The chain carries TRBV28 and TRBJ1-5; weak D call: TRBD1 (6 bases). The CDR3 sequence is 17 residues long. Germline V gene sequence: CDR1 MDHEN, CDR2 SYDVKM. V lost 0 bases, J lost 0 bases, and 12 bases lay in between. The CDR3 here is CASSLWPGAGSNQPQHF. DNA for the CDR3: TGTGCCAGCAGTTTATGGCCAGGGGCAGGTAGCAATCAGCCCCAGCATTTT.

The V gene is TRBV7-8, the J gene TRBJ2-3; 13 positions match TRBD2. Germline-derived CDR1 and CDR2 are SGHVS and FQNEAQ. Germline trimming cut 4 bases from V and 4 bases from J; bases unmatched to any gene: 2. There are 15 residues in the CDR3. CDR3 residues: CASSSLAGGADTQYF. In DNA, the CDR3 is TGTGCCAGCAGCTCACTAGCGGGGGGGGCAGATACGCAGTATTTT.

The chain links TRBV7-2 to TRBJ1-4; the D is unclear. The CDR3 sequence is 15 residues long. The V end was cut by 2 bases, the J end by 0 bases, with 7 bases between. The germline gives CDR1 SGHTA, CDR2 FQGNSA. This chain's CDR3 is CASSLSIATNEKLFF. The CDR3 DNA follows: TGTGCCAGCAGCTTATCTATCGCAACTAATGAAAAACTGTTTTTT.

The CDR3 nucleotides read TGTGCCAGCAGTTTTGAGACCTACGAGCAGTACTTC. Its protein product is CASSFETYEQYF. V and J are TRBV6-2 or TRBV6-3 and TRBJ2-7; D unclear. Germline CDR1 MNHEY, CDR2 SVGEGT. Trimming pared 4 bases from V and 2 bases from J, leaving 6 bases between. The CDR3 has 12 residues.

As DNA, the CDR3 is TGTGCCAGCAGCGACGGGGGTCACGGTACAGATACGCAGTATTTT. Translation gives CASSDGGHGTDTQYF. The rearrangement links TRBV9 to TRBJ2-3; TRBD2 is a possible D gene (6 bases). The length of the CDR3 is 15 residues. Between the trimmed V and J ends, which lost 3 bases and 3 bases, there was a span of 14 bases. In germline, CDR1 is SGDLS, CDR2 YYNGEE.

The chain carries TRBV19 and TRBJ2-1, with 7 bases lining up with TRBD2. Germline loops: CDR1 LNHDA, CDR2 SQIVND (reference sequence). V was pared by 5 bases and J by 6 bases, with 10 bases of the junction left unmatched. The CDR3 runs 15 residues. Here the CDR3 DNA reads TGTGCCAGTAGTCCAACTAGCGCCGGTCTCAATGAGCAGTTCTTC. It specifies CASSPTSAGLNEQFF.

V is TRBV7-8 and J is TRBJ2-3, with D unclear. This CDR3 contains 12 residues. Germline V gene data show CDR1 as SGHVS and CDR2 as FQNEAQ. The V and J ends lost 4 bases and 3 bases respectively, with 5 bases between them. The CDR3 loop reads CASSSPTDTQYF. The DNA for the CDR3 is TGTGCCAGCAGCTCCCCAACAGATACGCAGTATTTT.

CDR3 DNA: TGCAGCGTTGGGGGCCCCAATCAGCCCCAGCATTTT. Translating it yields CSVGGPNQPQHF. The chain combines TRBV29-1 with TRBJ1-5; D possibly corresponds to TRBD1 (5 bases). The CDR3 runs 12 residues. Trimming removed 4 bases at V and 3 bases at J, with 7 bases between. Germline lookup yields CDR1 SQVTM and CDR2 ANQGSEA.

This sequence joins TRBV11-2 and TRBJ1-1, with D maybe TRBD1 (6 bases). The CDR3 has 15 amino acids. V was cut by 6 bases and J by 5 bases, with 19 bases left in between. Looked up from germline, CDR1 is SGHAT and CDR2 is FQNNGV. The DNA of the CDR3 is TGTGCCAGCAGGCCAATCCAGGGGAGGAGTACTGAAGCTTTCTTT. It translates to CASRPIQGRSTEAFF.

This sequence joins TRBV9 and TRBJ1-5; D is ambiguous. V dropped 0 bases and J dropped 4 bases, with 11 bases sitting between them. CDR1 SGDLS and CDR2 YYNGEE come from the germline V gene. This CDR3 spans 15 amino acids. CDR3 sequence: CASSVDSQINQPQHF. The CDR3 region has the DNA TGTGCCAGCAGCGTAGATTCTCAGATTAATCAGCCCCAGCATTTT.

This rearrangement joins TRBV19 to TRBJ2-3; 10 nucleotides agree with TRBD1. The germline V gene encodes CDR1 LNHDA and CDR2 SQIVND (reference sequence). This CDR3 comprises 14 residues. V shed 6 bases and J 6 bases; nucleotides not matched to a gene: 6. The CDR3 bases are TGTGCCAGTAGCGAAGGGACAGGGGCGGATACGCAGTATTTT. Translation: CASSEGTGADTQYF.

The chain recombines TRBV11-2 with TRBJ1-1; D not certain. The germline V and J ends were trimmed by 4 bases and 3 bases, with 18 bases remaining between them. The CDR3 length is 16 residues. The V gene's germline CDR1 is SGHAT and CDR2 FQNNGV. The CDR3 region is CASSSAGTALYTEAFF. The DNA for the CDR3 is TGTGCCAGCAGCTCGGCGGGAACAGCCCTATACACTGAAGCTTTCTTT.

This clone appeared a single time. This chain links TRBV7-6 with TRBJ2-7, with D tentatively TRBD2 (6 bases). Germline V gives CDR1 SGHVS, CDR2 FNYEAQ. This CDR3 region has 15 residues. The germline V and J ends were trimmed by 2 bases and 3 bases, with 14 bases remaining between them. The CDR3 sequence: CASSLNWGGGYEQYF. For the CDR3, the DNA is TGTGCCAGCAGCTTAAACTGGGGAGGAGGCTACGAGCAGTACTTC.

The V gene is TRBV6-2 or TRBV6-3, the J gene TRBJ2-2; TRBD2 aligns across 11 bases. The J segment lost 7 bases and the V segment lost 5 bases, leaving 9 bases of the junction unmatched. Germline CDR1 MNHEY, CDR2 SVGEGT. The CDR3 is 16 residues long. The DNA of the CDR3 is TGTGCCAGCAGTCGACAACTAGCGGGAGTGGGCGGGGAGCTGTTTTTT. It specifies CASSRQLAGVGGELFF.

This clone was found once. The V call is TRBV30, the J call TRBJ2-7, with TRBD1 matching over 9 bases. This CDR3 is built from 14 residues. Germline CDR1 is GTSNPN and CDR2 is SVGIG (reference sequence). The V and J ends lost 1 base and 1 base, in that order; junction bases with no gene match: 2. The CDR3, as DNA: TGTGCCTGGAGTGGGGGACAGGGTTCCTACGAGCAGTACTTC. This encodes CAWSGGQGSYEQYF. Full variable domain (missing parts from reference TRBV30 and TRBJ2-7): SQTIHQWPATLVQPVGSPLSLECTVEGTSNPNLYWYRQAAGRGLQLLFYSVGIGQISSEVPQNLSASRPQDRQFILSSKKLLLSDSGFYLCAWSGGQGSYEQYFGPGTRLTVT.

This clone was seen more than once but under ten times. The chain joins TRBV24-1 to TRBJ2-1; 8 bases align to TRBD1. CDR1 is KGHDR, CDR2 SFDVKD, per germline. This CDR3 is built from 11 residues. The trim removed 10 bases at V and 10 bases at J, leaving 5 bases unmatched. CDR3 nucleotides: TGTGCCACTGGGACAGGCGAAGAGCAGTTCTTC. Its translation is CATGTGEEQFF.

The rearrangement links TRBV7-6 to TRBJ2-3; D gene uncertain. Trimming left V 0 bases short and J 7 bases short, with 17 bases between. CDR1 SGHVS and CDR2 FNYEAQ come from the germline V gene. CDR3 length equals 16 residues. The CDR3 reads CASSLAPATTSNTQYF. In DNA, the CDR3 is TGTGCCAGCAGCTTAGCCCCCGCGACAACGTCGAATACGCAGTATTTT.

The chain combines TRBV9 with TRBJ2-5; no clear D gene. CDR3 length: 13 residues. Deletions cut 4 bases from V and 2 bases from J, with 9 bases between. CDR1 and CDR2 (germline): SGDLS, YYNGEE. The CDR3 is CASSSRPQETQYF. For the CDR3, the DNA is TGTGCCAGCAGCTCTAGGCCTCAAGAGACCCAGTACTTC.